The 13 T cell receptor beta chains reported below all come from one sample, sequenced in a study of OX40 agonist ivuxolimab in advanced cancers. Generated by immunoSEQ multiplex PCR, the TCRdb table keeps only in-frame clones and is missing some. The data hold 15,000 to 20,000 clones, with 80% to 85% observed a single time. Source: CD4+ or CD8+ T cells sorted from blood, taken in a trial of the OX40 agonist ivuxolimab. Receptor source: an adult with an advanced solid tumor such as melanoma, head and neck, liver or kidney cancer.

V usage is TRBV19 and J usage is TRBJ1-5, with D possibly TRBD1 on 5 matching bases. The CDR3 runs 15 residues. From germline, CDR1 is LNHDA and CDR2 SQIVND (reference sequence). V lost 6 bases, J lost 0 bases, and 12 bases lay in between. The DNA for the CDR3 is TGTGCCAGTAGCCCAGAGGGGTATAGCAATCAGCCCCAGCATTTT. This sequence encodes CASSPEGYSNQPQHF.

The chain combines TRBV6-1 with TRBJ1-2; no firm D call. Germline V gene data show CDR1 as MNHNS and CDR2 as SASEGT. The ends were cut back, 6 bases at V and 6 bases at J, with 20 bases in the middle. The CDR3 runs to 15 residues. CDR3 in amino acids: CASSVNSGLENGYTF. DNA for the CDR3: TGTGCCAGCAGCGTAAACAGCGGCTTGGAAAATGGCTACACCTTC.

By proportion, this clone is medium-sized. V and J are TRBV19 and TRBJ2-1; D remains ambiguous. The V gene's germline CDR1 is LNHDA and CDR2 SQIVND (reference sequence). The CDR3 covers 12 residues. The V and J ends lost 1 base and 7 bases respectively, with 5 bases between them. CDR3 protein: CASSIVGNEQFF. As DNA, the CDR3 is TGTGCCAGTAGTATAGTGGGTAATGAGCAGTTCTTC.

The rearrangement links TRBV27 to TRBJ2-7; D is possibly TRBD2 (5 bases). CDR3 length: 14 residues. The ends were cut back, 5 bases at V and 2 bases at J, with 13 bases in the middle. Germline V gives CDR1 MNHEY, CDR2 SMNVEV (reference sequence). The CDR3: CASSPARAAYEQYF. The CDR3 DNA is TGTGCCAGCAGTCCGGCCAGAGCGGCCTACGAGCAGTACTTC.

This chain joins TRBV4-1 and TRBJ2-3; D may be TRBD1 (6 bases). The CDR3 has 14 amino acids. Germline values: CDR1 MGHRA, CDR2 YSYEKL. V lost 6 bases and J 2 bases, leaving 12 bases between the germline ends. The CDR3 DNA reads TGCGCCAGCAGACAGGGATCGTACACAGATACGCAGTATTTT. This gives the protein CASRQGSYTDTQYF.

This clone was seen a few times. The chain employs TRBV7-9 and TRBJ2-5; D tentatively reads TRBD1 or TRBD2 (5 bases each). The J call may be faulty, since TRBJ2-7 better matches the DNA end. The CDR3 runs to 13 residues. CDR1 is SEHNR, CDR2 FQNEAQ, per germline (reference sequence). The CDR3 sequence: CASSERGAYEQYF. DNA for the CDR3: TGTGCCAGCAGCGAAAGGGGAGCCTACGAGCAGTACTTC.

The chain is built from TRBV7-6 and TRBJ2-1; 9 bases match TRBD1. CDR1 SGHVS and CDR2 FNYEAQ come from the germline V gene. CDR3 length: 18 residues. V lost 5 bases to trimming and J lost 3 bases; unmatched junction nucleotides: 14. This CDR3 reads CASSKYPQGTGYYNEQFF. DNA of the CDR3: TGTGCCAGCAGCAAATACCCCCAAGGGACAGGGTACTACAATGAGCAGTTCTTC.

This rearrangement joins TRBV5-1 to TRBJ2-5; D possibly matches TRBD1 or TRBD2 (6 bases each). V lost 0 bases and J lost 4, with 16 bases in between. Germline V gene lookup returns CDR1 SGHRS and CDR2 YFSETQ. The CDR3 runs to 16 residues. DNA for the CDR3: TGCGCCAGCAGCTTGGTCCAGGGGATGGAGGGAGAGACCCAGTACTTC. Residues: CASSLVQGMEGETQYF.

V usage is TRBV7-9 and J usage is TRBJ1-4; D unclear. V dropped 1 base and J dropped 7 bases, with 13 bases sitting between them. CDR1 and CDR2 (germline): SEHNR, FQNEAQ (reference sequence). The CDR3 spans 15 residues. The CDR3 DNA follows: TGTGCCAGCAGCTTAGTATTTGCGGGGAGTGAAAAACTGTTTTTT. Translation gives CASSLVFAGSEKLFF.

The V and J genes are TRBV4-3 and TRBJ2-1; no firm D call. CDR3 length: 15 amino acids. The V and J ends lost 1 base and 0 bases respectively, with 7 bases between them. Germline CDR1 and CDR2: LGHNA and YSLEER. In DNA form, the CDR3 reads TGCGCCAGCAGCCAAGGGGAAGGCTCCTACAATGAGCAGTTCTTC. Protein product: CASSQGEGSYNEQFF.

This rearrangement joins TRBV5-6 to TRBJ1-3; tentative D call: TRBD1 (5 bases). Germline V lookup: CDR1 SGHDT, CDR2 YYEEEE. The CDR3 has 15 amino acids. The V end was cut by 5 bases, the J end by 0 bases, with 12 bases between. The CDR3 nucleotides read TGTGCCAGCAGTTGGGGGTATGGCTCTGGAAACACCATATATTTT. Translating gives CASSWGYGSGNTIYF.

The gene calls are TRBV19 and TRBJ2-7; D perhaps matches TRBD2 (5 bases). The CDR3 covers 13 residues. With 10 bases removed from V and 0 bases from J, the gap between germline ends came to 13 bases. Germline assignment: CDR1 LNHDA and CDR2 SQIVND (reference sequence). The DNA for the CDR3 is TGTGCCACCGGATTTGGGAGCTCCTACGAGCAGTACTTC. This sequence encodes CATGFGSSYEQYF.

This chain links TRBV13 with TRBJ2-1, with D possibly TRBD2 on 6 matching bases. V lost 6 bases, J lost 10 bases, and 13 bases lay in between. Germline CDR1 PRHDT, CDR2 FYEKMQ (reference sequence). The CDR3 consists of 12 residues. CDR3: CASSYSRGEQFF. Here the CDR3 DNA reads TGTGCCAGCAGTTACTCCCGGGGGGAGCAGTTCTTC.